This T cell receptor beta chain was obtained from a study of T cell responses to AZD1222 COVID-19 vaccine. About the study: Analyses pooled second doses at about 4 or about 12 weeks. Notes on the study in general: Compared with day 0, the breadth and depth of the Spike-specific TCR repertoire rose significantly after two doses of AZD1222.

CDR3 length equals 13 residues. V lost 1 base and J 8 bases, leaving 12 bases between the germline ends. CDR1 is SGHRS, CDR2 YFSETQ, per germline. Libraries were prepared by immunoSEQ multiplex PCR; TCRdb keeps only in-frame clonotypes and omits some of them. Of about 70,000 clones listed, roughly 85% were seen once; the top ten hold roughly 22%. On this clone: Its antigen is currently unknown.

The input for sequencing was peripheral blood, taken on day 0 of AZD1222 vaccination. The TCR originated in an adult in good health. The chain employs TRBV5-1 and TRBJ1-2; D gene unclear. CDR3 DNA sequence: TGCGCCAGCAGCTTGAAGGGTGGTCTAGGCTACACCTTC. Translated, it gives CASSLKGGLGYTF. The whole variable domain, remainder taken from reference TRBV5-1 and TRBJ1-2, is KAGVTQTPRYLIKTRGQQVTLSCSPISGHRSVSWYQQTPGQGLQFLFEYFSETQRNKGNFPGRFSGRQFSNSRSEMNVSTLELGDSALYLCASSLKGGLGYTFGSGTRLTVV.